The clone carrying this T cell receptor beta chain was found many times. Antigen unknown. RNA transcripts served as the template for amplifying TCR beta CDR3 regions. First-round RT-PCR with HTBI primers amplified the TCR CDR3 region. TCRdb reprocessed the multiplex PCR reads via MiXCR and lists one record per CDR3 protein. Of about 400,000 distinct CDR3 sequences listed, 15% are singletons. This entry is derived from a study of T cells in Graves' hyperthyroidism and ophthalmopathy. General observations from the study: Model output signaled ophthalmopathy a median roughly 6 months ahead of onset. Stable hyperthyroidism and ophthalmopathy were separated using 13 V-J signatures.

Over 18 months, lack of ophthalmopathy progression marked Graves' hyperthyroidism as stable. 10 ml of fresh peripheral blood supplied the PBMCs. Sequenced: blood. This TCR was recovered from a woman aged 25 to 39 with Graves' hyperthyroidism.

In DNA form, the CDR3 reads TGTGCCAGCAGCCCCCAGGGGGCCCATCAGCCCCAGCATTTT. The encoded protein is CASSPQGAHQPQHF. V gene TRBV3-1 combines with J gene TRBJ1-5; 8 positions match TRBD1. V gave up 4 bases and J gave up 5 bases; unmatched junction bases: 4. The CDR3 extends over 14 amino acids. CDR1 is LGHDT, CDR2 YNNKEL, per germline (reference sequence). The variable domain in full, with the rest retrieved from reference TRBV3-1 and TRBJ1-5, is DTAVSQTPKYLVTQMGNDKSIKCEQNLGHDTMYWYKQDSKKFLKIMFSYNNKELIINETVPNRFSPKSPDKAHLNLHINSLELGDSAVYFCASSPQGAHQPQHFGDGTRLSIL.